Listed below are T cell receptor beta chains from one sample, sequenced in a study of blood T cell repertoires in COVID-19. Data came from immunoSEQ multiplex PCR; TCRdb stores just in-frame clones and leaves some out. Here the sample spans about 50,000 clones, around nine tenths being singletons. The sample comprised peripheral blood. These receptors were collected from a human donor with active COVID-19. The donor label of this sample is uncertain. Each CDR3 is given with its conserved first and last residue. The D gene is left open where the match is weak. Part of the rows lack a size; the others show once, few, many or a class for expanded clones.

TRBJ2-2 | . | . | TRBV10-3 | TGTGCCATCAGTGAGTCGACAGGACAGAGACCCATTTTT | CAISESTGQRPIF
TRBJ1-2 | . | . | TRBV2 | TGTGCCAGCAGTGTGGGGCAGACTTCTTTTGGCTACACCTTC | CASSVGQTSFGYTF
TRBJ2-1 | TRBD1 | . | TRBV7-2 | TGTGCCAGCAGCTTGAGACAGGGAAGGGTCAATGAGCAGTTCTTC | CASSLRQGRVNEQFF
TRBJ2-1 | TRBD2 | . | TRBV6-6 | TGTGCCAGCAGTCCCTTACGAGGTAGCGGGAGGTTTTCCTACAATGAGCAGTTCTTC | CASSPLRGSGRFSYNEQFF
TRBJ2-1 | . | . | TRBV13 | TGTGCCAGCAGCTTTGACAGGTTGAAATACAATGAGCAGTTCTTC | CASSFDRLKYNEQFF
TRBJ2-3 | TRBD2 | . | TRBV7-6 | TGTGCCAGCAGCTCTAGGGTGGGGAGGGCAGATACGCAGTATTTT | CASSSRVGRADTQYF
TRBJ1-2 | . | . | TRBV24-1 | TGTGCCACCAGTGACTCCGCGGGGGCGAACTATGGCTACACCTTC | CATSDSAGANYGYTF
TRBJ2-2 | . | . | TRBV19 | TGTGCCAGTATAGAGGGCCGGCGGAACACCGGGGAGCTGTTTTTT | CASIEGRRNTGELFF
TRBJ1-1 | . | . | TRBV29-1 | TGCAGCGTTGAGCCAGGGGAGATGAACACTGAAGCTTTCTTT | CSVEPGEMNTEAFF
TRBJ2-3 | . | . | TRBV5-4 | TGTGCCAGCAGCCCCACGGTGGGGACTGGGCCCGGTACGCAGTATTTT | CASSPTVGTGPGTQYF
TRBJ2-6 | . | . | TRBV3-1/TRBV3-2 | TGTGCCAGCAGACTACGTGGCTCTGGGGCCAACGTCCTGACTTTC | CASRLRGSGANVLTF
TRBJ2-6 | . | . | TRBV6-2/TRBV6-3 | TGTGCCAGCAGTAGACGGGGGTCTGGGGCCAACGTCCTGACTTTC | CASSRRGSGANVLTF
TRBJ2-1 | TRBD1 | . | TRBV7-9 | TGTGCCAGCAGCTTAGTTACAGGGGCTTCCTACAATGAGCAGTTCTTC | CASSLVTGASYNEQFF
TRBJ2-3 | TRBD2 | . | TRBV18 | TGTGCCAGCTCACCACCTAGCGGGGTCGATACGCAGTATTTT | CASSPPSGVDTQYF
TRBJ1-2 | . | . | TRBV5-3 | TGTGCCAGAAGCCACCATATACGCCAAGGCAGGGCGCAGAAATACTATGGCTACACCTTC | CARSHHIRQGRAQKYYGYTF
TRBJ1-5 | . | few | TRBV2 | TGTGCCAGCAGTGACAGGCATAGCAATCAGCCCCAGCATTTT | CASSDRHSNQPQHF
TRBJ1-6 | . | . | TRBV11-2 | TGTGCCAGCAGCTTAGTCCAGACAGTCAAGGGTTCACCCCTCCACTTT | CASSLVQTVKGSPLHF